These 10 T cell receptor beta chains originate from one sample sequenced in a study of preoperative IRX-2 immunotherapy in early breast cancer. The sample's treatment: preoperative locoregional IRX-2 cytokine immunotherapy. Method: immunoSEQ multiplex PCR; TCRdb's copy keeps in-frame clones and lacks some. The data contain about 98,000 clones, 70% to 90% of them seen just once; the ten biggest clones take up roughly 2%. Sequencing was performed on tumor tissue, taken after IRX-2 immunotherapy. These receptors were obtained from a human donor with breast cancer.

The chain joins TRBV27 to TRBJ2-7; D perhaps matches TRBD1 (6 bases). CDR1 and CDR2 (germline): MNHEY, SMNVEV (reference sequence). The CDR3 runs 15 residues. Trimming removed 5 bases at V and 2 bases at J, with 16 bases between. Here the CDR3 DNA reads TGTGCCAGCAGTGAAGCAGTAGGGGGTCCCTACGAGCAGTACTTC. This gives the protein CASSEAVGGPYEQYF.

This chain uses TRBV18 with TRBJ2-3; TRBD2 matches at 8 bases. The germline gives CDR1 KGHSH, CDR2 LQKENI. Trimming cost V 1 base and J 4 bases; bases outside gene matches: 4. The CDR3 spans 15 residues. In nucleotides, the CDR3 is TGTGCCAGCTCACCACTAGCGGGAACGGCAGATACGCAGTATTTT. As protein: CASSPLAGTADTQYF.

This clone was recorded only once. The rearrangement uses TRBV9 and TRBJ2-1, with D unresolved. Germline values: CDR1 SGDLS, CDR2 YYNGEE. The CDR3 is made up of 16 amino acids. The V end lost 0 bases, the J end lost 6 bases, and 16 bases lay between the germline ends. The DNA of the CDR3 is TGTGCCAGCAGCGTAGACCGACCCGACTTCCCCAATGAGCAGTTCTTC. Translated: CASSVDRPDFPNEQFF.

This clone was counted only a few times. The rearrangement joins TRBV15 to TRBJ1-5; the match to TRBD1 covers 8 bases. J lost 5 bases, V lost 0 bases, and 6 bases had no gene match. Germline-derived CDR1 and CDR2 are LNHNV and YYDKDF (reference sequence). This CDR3 has 16 residues. This CDR3 is CATSRDNRGMHQPQHF. The CDR3 DNA follows: TGTGCCACCAGCAGAGATAACAGGGGGATGCATCAGCCCCAGCATTTT.

The CDR3 bases are TGTGCCAGTAGTATAGACAGGGAGGGCGGCTACACCTTC. Encoded protein: CASSIDREGGYTF. The chain uses TRBV19 and TRBJ1-2; the D gene is possibly TRBD1 (5 bases). This CDR3 is 13 amino acids long. Trimming cost V 0 bases and J 8 bases, with 10 bases left between them. Germline V gene lookup returns CDR1 LNHDA and CDR2 SQIVND (reference sequence).

The genes are TRBV7-7 and TRBJ1-6, with 11 bases fitting TRBD1. CDR1 and CDR2 from the germline V gene are SSHAT and FNYEAQ (reference sequence). V dropped 1 base and J dropped 7; count of bases not matched to a gene: 3. The CDR3 extends over 16 amino acids. CDR3 in amino acids: CASSLGTGGSNSPLHF. In nucleotides, the CDR3 is TGTGCCAGCAGCTTAGGGACAGGGGGCTCGAATTCACCCCTCCACTTT.

This clone is a singleton in its sample. The chain joins TRBV28 to TRBJ2-7, with 8 bases fitting TRBD1. With 6 bases clipped from V and 1 base from J, the junction kept 5 bases outside the gene matches. This CDR3 contains 14 residues. Germline-derived CDR1 and CDR2 are MDHEN and SYDVKM. This chain's CDR3 is CASRPGTGSYEQYF. The CDR3 DNA reads as TGTGCCAGCAGGCCCGGGACAGGATCCTACGAGCAGTACTTC.

The chain employs TRBV30 and TRBJ1-5, with a weak D call TRBD1 (5 bases). Germline lookup yields CDR1 GTSNPN and CDR2 SVGIG (reference sequence). The CDR3 has 13 amino acids. The V and J ends lost 5 bases and 3 bases respectively, with 11 bases between them. The CDR3 reads CAWSPGANQPQHF. The CDR3 DNA reads TGTGCCTGGTCCCCCGGGGCCAATCAGCCCCAGCATTTT.

The gene calls are TRBV6-8 and TRBJ1-1; D call uncertain. Germline V gives CDR1 MNHGY, CDR2 SAAAGT. The CDR3 length is 13 residues. Trimming pared 7 bases from V and 2 bases from J, leaving 11 bases between. In DNA, the CDR3 is TGTGCCAGCACGCCAGGACCTAACACTGAAGCTTTCTTT. The encoded protein is CASTPGPNTEAFF.

This rearrangement joins TRBV6-4 to TRBJ1-2; D is unresolved. The CDR3 runs to 13 residues. V lost 6 bases and J 4 bases, leaving 12 bases between the germline ends. Germline V gene lookup returns CDR1 MRHNA and CDR2 SNTAGT. CDR3 nucleotides: TGTGCCAGCAGGAGAACTGGGGTCTATGGCTACACCTTC. Its translation is CASRRTGVYGYTF.